This T cell receptor (beta chain) was identified during a study of T-cell memory formation after mild COVID-19. After removal of 0 bases from V and 4 bases from J, the junction contained 2 bases not matched to a gene. This CDR3 spans 15 amino acids. Per the germline V gene, CDR1 is LNHNV and CDR2 is YYDKDF (reference sequence). TCRdb re-derived calls from the 5' RACE reads in MiXCR, one entry per CDR3 protein. The repertoire holds 150,000 to 200,000 distinct CDR3 sequences, about 14% seen once, with roughly 15% in the top ten. The TCR sequence derives from an adult woman who had mild COVID-19 (a few samples of this study predate the infection). Cell type and time point are not known. This rearrangement joins TRBV15 to TRBJ2-5, with TRBD2 matching over 10 bases. The sequencing input was PBMCs or a T cell subset sorted from them (not recorded which). The CDR3 DNA is TGTGCCACCAGCAGAGATAGGACTAGCGGAGAGACCCAGTACTTC. As protein: CATSRDRTSGETQYF.